This TCR beta chain originates from a study of persistence of HIV-infected CD4 T cells. This CDR3 comprises 15 residues. V lost 8 bases and J 5 bases, leaving 18 bases between the germline ends. Germline V gives CDR1 SGHTA, CDR2 FQGTGA. Overlapping HIV-1 Gag 15-mer peptides at approximately 1 ug per peptide per mL were used. CD40L-negative CD69-negative CD45RO-high memory CD4+ T cells were sorted as populations depleted of antigen-responding cells. Stimulated PBMCs had first been depleted of CD8+ T cells. Study-level results: Rare CMV-responding cells carrying HIV-1 proviruses were not analyzed separately for TCR.

Note on this clone: Antigen unknown.

Sequencing used immunoSEQ version 4 in survey mode. Only in-frame clones appear in the TCRdb table, and some are missing; sequencing was by immunoSEQ multiplex PCR. In the table there are about 33,000 clones, more than 75% of which are singletons. The chain has TRBV7-3 and TRBJ2-2, with D perhaps matching TRBD1 or TRBD2 (6 bases each). This specimen was cultured CD4+ T cells from PBMCs, taken from a patient who received antiretroviral therapy. The origin of this receptor is an adult with HIV. The donor label of this sample is uncertain. CDR3 in amino acids: CASGRGGRGTGELFF. CDR3 nucleotides: TGTGCCAGCGGCAGAGGGGGGCGCGGGACCGGGGAGCTGTTTTTT.